A selection of T cell receptor beta chains follows, all from one sample in a study of shared clonotypes between healthy human individuals. TCRdb keeps only in-frame clones here, not all; method: immunoSEQ multiplex PCR. The sample holds approximately 1.5 million clones, 98% seen once. Material: naive CD4+ T cells sorted from blood. The receptors stem from a young man in good health. Both conserved end residues are part of each CDR3. The order of the fields is J gene, clone size, V gene, D gene, CDR3 DNA, CDR3 protein. D genes are given only for firm matches. Expanded clones get a size class; other rows say once, few or many, or leave the size out.

j_call: TRBJ2-7; clone_size: -; v_call: TRBV10-1; d_call: TRBD1; cdr3_nt: TGCGCCAGCAGTCAGACAGGGGGCTTTTACGAGCAGTACTTC; cdr3_aa: CASSQTGGFYEQYF
j_call: TRBJ2-2; clone_size: -; v_call: TRBV19; d_call: -; cdr3_nt: TGTGCCAGTAGTTTATCTGGACAGACGTGGACCGGGGAGCTGTTTTTT; cdr3_aa: CASSLSGQTWTGELFF
j_call: TRBJ2-1; clone_size: -; v_call: TRBV9; d_call: TRBD2; cdr3_nt: TGTGCCAGCAGCGCCGCGGTGGGGGCTAGCGGGAGGCATGAGCAGTTCTTC; cdr3_aa: CASSAAVGASGRHEQFF
j_call: TRBJ2-1; clone_size: -; v_call: TRBV10-1; d_call: TRBD2; cdr3_nt: TGCGCCAGCAGTGCCGGGAGGAGCTCCTACAATGAGCAGTTCTTC; cdr3_aa: CASSAGRSSYNEQFF
j_call: TRBJ2-7; clone_size: -; v_call: TRBV5-1; d_call: TRBD2; cdr3_nt: TGCGCCAGCAAACAGGAGAGGACTAGCGGGGTGCCCTACGAGCAGTACTTC; cdr3_aa: CASKQERTSGVPYEQYF
j_call: TRBJ2-1; clone_size: -; v_call: TRBV13; d_call: -; cdr3_nt: TGTGCCAGCAGCCCTACGGGGTACGGGTCGTACAATGAGCAGTTCTTC; cdr3_aa: CASSPTGYGSYNEQFF
j_call: TRBJ2-1; clone_size: -; v_call: TRBV14; d_call: TRBD2; cdr3_nt: TGTGCCAGCAGCCGAGCGGGAGTGGGGAATGAGCAGTTCTTC; cdr3_aa: CASSRAGVGNEQFF
j_call: TRBJ1-3; clone_size: -; v_call: TRBV7-8; d_call: -; cdr3_nt: TGTGCCAGCAGCTTAGGAGGCAGGGTGGGTGGAAACACCATATATTTT; cdr3_aa: CASSLGGRVGGNTIYF
j_call: TRBJ2-7; clone_size: -; v_call: TRBV7-6; d_call: TRBD2; cdr3_nt: TGTGCCAGCAGCTTGGAAACTAGCGGAACCTACGAGCAGTACTTC; cdr3_aa: CASSLETSGTYEQYF
j_call: TRBJ1-1; clone_size: -; v_call: TRBV10-1; d_call: -; cdr3_nt: TGCGCCAGCAGTGGAGGGAACGTGGGCACTGAAGCTTTCTTT; cdr3_aa: CASSGGNVGTEAFF
j_call: TRBJ2-7; clone_size: -; v_call: TRBV28; d_call: -; cdr3_nt: TGTGCCAGCAGCCCCCAGGGGATTGGCTTTTACGAGCAGTACTTC; cdr3_aa: CASSPQGIGFYEQYF
j_call: TRBJ2-5; clone_size: -; v_call: TRBV2; d_call: -; cdr3_nt: TGTGCCAGCAGTGGGATAACAGCCGGAGAGACCCAGTACTTC; cdr3_aa: CASSGITAGETQYF
j_call: TRBJ2-7; clone_size: -; v_call: TRBV2; d_call: -; cdr3_nt: TGTGCCAGCAGGACAGACTCCTACGAGCAGTACTTC; cdr3_aa: CASRTDSYEQYF
j_call: TRBJ2-7; clone_size: -; v_call: TRBV11-2; d_call: -; cdr3_nt: TGTGCCAGCAGTTTCCGGGACAACGTCTACGAGCAGTACTTC; cdr3_aa: CASSFRDNVYEQYF
j_call: TRBJ2-1; clone_size: -; v_call: TRBV15; d_call: -; cdr3_nt: TGTGCCACCCGACGGGTCGAGATTGAGCAGTTCTTC; cdr3_aa: CATRRVEIEQFF
j_call: TRBJ1-3; clone_size: -; v_call: TRBV7-2; d_call: -; cdr3_nt: TGTGCCAGCAGCTTAGCGGGCACTAGCTCTGGAAACACCATATATTTT; cdr3_aa: CASSLAGTSSGNTIYF
j_call: TRBJ2-7; clone_size: -; v_call: TRBV5-4; d_call: -; cdr3_nt: TGTGCCAGCAGCTTGGTAGGCCGCGGGGAGAGCTCCTACGAGCAGTACTTC; cdr3_aa: CASSLVGRGESSYEQYF
j_call: TRBJ2-2; clone_size: -; v_call: TRBV7-9; d_call: TRBD2; cdr3_nt: TGTGCCAGCAGCCCGCCGGCGGGAGGGGTCGGGGAGCTGTTTTTT; cdr3_aa: CASSPPAGGVGELFF
j_call: TRBJ1-4; clone_size: -; v_call: TRBV7-9; d_call: -; cdr3_nt: TGTGCCAGCAGCTTAGTGGGATCAGCTAATGAAAAACTGTTTTTT; cdr3_aa: CASSLVGSANEKLFF
j_call: TRBJ1-5; clone_size: -; v_call: TRBV2; d_call: -; cdr3_nt: TGTGCCAGCAGTGAAGCGGAGGCGGGCTGGCATAGCAATCAGCCCCAGCATTTT; cdr3_aa: CASSEAEAGWHSNQPQHF
j_call: TRBJ2-7; clone_size: -; v_call: TRBV15; d_call: -; cdr3_nt: TGTGCCACCCGGGAAGGGGGCTCCTACGAGCAGTACTTC; cdr3_aa: CATREGGSYEQYF
j_call: TRBJ2-7; clone_size: -; v_call: TRBV14; d_call: -; cdr3_nt: TGTGCCAGCAGCCAGACCGCCCGGGCGGAGCAGTACTTC; cdr3_aa: CASSQTARAEQYF
j_call: TRBJ1-5; clone_size: -; v_call: TRBV19; d_call: -; cdr3_nt: TGTGCCAGTAGTCTCCTCGGGACTGCGGATAGCAATCAGCCCCAGCATTTT; cdr3_aa: CASSLLGTADSNQPQHF
j_call: TRBJ2-5; clone_size: -; v_call: TRBV5-1; d_call: TRBD1; cdr3_nt: TGCGCCAGCAGCTACCGGACAGGGCAAGAGACCCAGTACTTC; cdr3_aa: CASSYRTGQETQYF
j_call: TRBJ2-3; clone_size: -; v_call: TRBV4-1; d_call: -; cdr3_nt: TGCGCCAGCAGCCAAGTCCTAGGGGGGGGTCACAGCACGCAGTATTTT; cdr3_aa: CASSQVLGGGHSTQYF
j_call: TRBJ1-5; clone_size: -; v_call: TRBV28; d_call: -; cdr3_nt: TGTGCCAGCAATTGGGGCAATCAGCCCCAGCATTTT; cdr3_aa: CASNWGNQPQHF
j_call: TRBJ1-5; clone_size: -; v_call: TRBV19; d_call: TRBD1; cdr3_nt: TGTGCCAGTAGTATCGACAGGGCGACCGCGACGAGCAATCAGCCCCAGCATTTT; cdr3_aa: CASSIDRATATSNQPQHF
j_call: TRBJ1-4; clone_size: -; v_call: TRBV28; d_call: -; cdr3_nt: TGTGCCACCACGCCCCCCGACAGGTTTTCTGAAAAACTGTTTTTT; cdr3_aa: CATTPPDRFSEKLFF
j_call: TRBJ1-3; clone_size: -; v_call: TRBV4-3; d_call: -; cdr3_nt: TGCGCCAGCAGCCAATCTACAGGGATCGGTGCAGGAAACACCATATATTTT; cdr3_aa: CASSQSTGIGAGNTIYF
j_call: TRBJ2-1; clone_size: once; v_call: TRBV7-3; d_call: -; cdr3_nt: TGTGCCAGCAGCTCGTCTAAAGGCGATGAGCAGTTCTTC; cdr3_aa: CASSSSKGDEQFF
j_call: TRBJ2-2; clone_size: once; v_call: TRBV5-1; d_call: TRBD2; cdr3_nt: TGCGCCAGCAGCCTCCGGGAGGGGAACACCGGGGAGCTGTTTTTT; cdr3_aa: CASSLREGNTGELFF
j_call: TRBJ2-1; clone_size: -; v_call: TRBV18; d_call: TRBD2; cdr3_nt: TGTGCCAGCTCACCACCGGTAGGGGCCAGCGGGAGATACAATGAGCAGTTCTTC; cdr3_aa: CASSPPVGASGRYNEQFF
j_call: TRBJ1-1; clone_size: -; v_call: TRBV5-4; d_call: -; cdr3_nt: TGTGCCAGCAGCTCGACGGTGAACACTGAAGCTTTCTTT; cdr3_aa: CASSSTVNTEAFF
j_call: TRBJ2-7; clone_size: -; v_call: TRBV27; d_call: TRBD2; cdr3_nt: TGTGCCAGCAGTTTATCGGCGGGACTACTATACGAGCAGTACTTC; cdr3_aa: CASSLSAGLLYEQYF
j_call: TRBJ1-2; clone_size: -; v_call: TRBV19; d_call: -; cdr3_nt: TGTGCCAGTAACACAGGCGTCACTAACTATGGCTACACCTTC; cdr3_aa: CASNTGVTNYGYTF
j_call: TRBJ2-1; clone_size: -; v_call: TRBV19; d_call: -; cdr3_nt: TGTGCCAGTAGTAGTACAGAGATGGGGGCAGCCTTATACAATGAGCAGTTCTTC; cdr3_aa: CASSSTEMGAALYNEQFF
j_call: TRBJ2-6; clone_size: -; v_call: TRBV18; d_call: -; cdr3_nt: TGTGCCAGCTCACCACCTAACGTTCAGGTCTCTGGGGCCAACGTCCTGACTTTC; cdr3_aa: CASSPPNVQVSGANVLTF
j_call: TRBJ2-7; clone_size: -; v_call: TRBV19; d_call: -; cdr3_nt: TGTGCCAGTAGTACAGGCCACACAGGCTACGAGCAGTACTTC; cdr3_aa: CASSTGHTGYEQYF
j_call: TRBJ2-7; clone_size: -; v_call: TRBV5-8; d_call: -; cdr3_nt: TGTGCCAGCTCGCGAGGGGACACCTACGAGCAGTACTTC; cdr3_aa: CASSRGDTYEQYF
j_call: TRBJ1-3; clone_size: -; v_call: TRBV18; d_call: -; cdr3_nt: TGTGCCAGCTCACCGCAGGGGTACGGAAACACCATATATTTT; cdr3_aa: CASSPQGYGNTIYF
j_call: TRBJ2-7; clone_size: -; v_call: TRBV7-6; d_call: TRBD1; cdr3_nt: TGTGCCAGCAGCTTAGGACAGGGGAGGTACGAGCAGTACTTC; cdr3_aa: CASSLGQGRYEQYF
j_call: TRBJ2-1; clone_size: -; v_call: TRBV10-3; d_call: -; cdr3_nt: TGTGCCATCAGTGAGTCTCCCGGGATTAGATATGAGCAGTTCTTC; cdr3_aa: CAISESPGIRYEQFF
j_call: TRBJ2-7; clone_size: -; v_call: TRBV7-9; d_call: TRBD1; cdr3_nt: TGTGCCAGCAGCTTATCAGGGGGAGTGGGGGAGCAGTACTTC; cdr3_aa: CASSLSGGVGEQYF
j_call: TRBJ1-1; clone_size: -; v_call: TRBV10-2; d_call: -; cdr3_nt: TGCGCCAGCAGTCGTCCCGGGACCTTATTGAACACTGAAGCTTTCTTT; cdr3_aa: CASSRPGTLLNTEAFF
j_call: TRBJ2-2; clone_size: -; v_call: TRBV19; d_call: TRBD2; cdr3_nt: TGTGCCAGTAGTACTCTATTAGCGGGAACAATCGGGGAGCTGTTTTTT; cdr3_aa: CASSTLLAGTIGELFF
j_call: TRBJ2-7; clone_size: -; v_call: TRBV18; d_call: -; cdr3_nt: TGTGCCAGCTCCCGCGGCTTGGGGGAGCAGTACTTC; cdr3_aa: CASSRGLGEQYF
j_call: TRBJ1-5; clone_size: -; v_call: TRBV18; d_call: -; cdr3_nt: TGTGCCAGCTCACCAATAGGCGATAGCAATCAGCCCCAGCATTTT; cdr3_aa: CASSPIGDSNQPQHF
j_call: TRBJ2-2; clone_size: -; v_call: TRBV28; d_call: TRBD2; cdr3_nt: TGTGCCAGCAGCCCAATCGGCGGGAGTCGGCACGGGGAGCTGTTTTTT; cdr3_aa: CASSPIGGSRHGELFF
j_call: TRBJ1-2; clone_size: -; v_call: TRBV7-8; d_call: -; cdr3_nt: TGTGCCAGCAGCTTAAACCAGGGGCTTAACTATGGCTACACCTTC; cdr3_aa: CASSLNQGLNYGYTF
j_call: TRBJ2-7; clone_size: -; v_call: TRBV7-4; d_call: -; cdr3_nt: TGTGCCAGCAGCCCCTCGACGCCTAGGACCGGCGAGGAGCAGTACTTC; cdr3_aa: CASSPSTPRTGEEQYF